This passage covers 26 T cell receptor beta chains from one sample sequenced in a study of blood T cell repertoires in COVID-19. TCRdb keeps only in-frame clones here, not all; method: immunoSEQ multiplex PCR. This sample has 200,000 to 250,000 clones, with approximately 81% found just once. The sequenced sample consisted of peripheral blood. These receptors were obtained from a woman older than 75 with active or convalescent COVID-19.

This chain uses TRBV18 with TRBJ1-2; TRBD1 agrees at 9 bases. J lost 8 bases, V lost 0 bases, and 19 bases had no gene match. The CDR3 contains 19 residues. Germline values: CDR1 KGHSH, CDR2 LQKENI. CDR3 DNA: TGTGCCAGCTCACCACCGGATGGGTTACCGGGACAGGGTCCCTCGGGCTACACCTTC. This gives the protein CASSPPDGLPGQGPSGYTF.

The chain is built from TRBV5-6 and TRBJ1-1; 7 nucleotides align to TRBD1. V trimming: 4 bases; J trimming: 6 bases; junction bases outside the gene matches: 9. In germline, CDR1 is SGHDT, CDR2 YYEEEE. The CDR3 runs to 14 residues. The CDR3 loop reads CASSPIQGSSEAFF. In nucleotides, the CDR3 is TGTGCCAGCAGCCCAATACAGGGGTCATCTGAAGCTTTCTTT.

The V gene is TRBV10-3, the J gene TRBJ2-7; D is possibly TRBD2 (6 bases). Germline CDR1 ENHRY, CDR2 SYGVKD. The CDR3 loop spans 15 amino acids. V was cut by 6 bases and J by 7 bases, with 22 bases left in between. CDR3 protein: CAIRGGLTPPGEQYF. DNA of the CDR3: TGTGCCATCAGGGGGGGATTGACTCCCCCGGGGGAGCAGTACTTC.

The rearrangement links TRBV5-6 to TRBJ2-7; TRBD2 is a possible D gene (5 bases). The germline V gene has CDR1 SGHDT and CDR2 YYEEEE. V dropped 7 bases and J dropped 5 bases, with 16 bases sitting between them. The length of the CDR3 is 13 residues. The CDR3 sequence is CASYRSARDEQYF. The CDR3 coding sequence is TGTGCCAGCTACCGTTCGGCGAGGGACGAGCAGTACTTC.

J is TRBJ1-6 and V is TRBV27; tentatively, D is TRBD1 (5 bases). Trimming left V 2 bases short and J 8 bases short, with 16 bases between. Germline V gene data show CDR1 as MNHEY and CDR2 as SMNVEV (reference sequence). The CDR3 spans 16 residues. The CDR3 region has the DNA TGTGCCAGCAGTTTAACATGGGCAGGGTTCGATTCACCCCTCCACTTT. Its translation is CASSLTWAGFDSPLHF.

The chain carries TRBV7-9 and TRBJ1-4; TRBD1 aligns across 10 bases. The CDR3 has 15 amino acids. The V gene end was trimmed by 4 bases and the J gene end by 6 bases; junction bases not matched to a gene: 5. Per germline, CDR1 SEHNR and CDR2 FQNEAQ (reference sequence). CDR3 loop: CASSSGQGGDEKLFF. Here the CDR3 DNA reads TGTGCCAGCAGCTCCGGACAGGGGGGAGATGAAAAACTGTTTTTT.

This clone showed up just a few times. This same CDR3 is encoded by further DNA sequences in the sample. V usage is TRBV19 and J usage is TRBJ2-7, with TRBD2 identical over 13 bases. With V trimmed by 5 bases and J by 2 bases, 3 bases remained unmatched. CDR3 length: 15 amino acids. The germline V gene encodes CDR1 LNHDA and CDR2 SQIVND (reference sequence). The CDR3 DNA follows: TGTGCCAGTAGTGTGACTAGCGGGAGGACCTACGAGCAGTACTTC. This translates into CASSVTSGRTYEQYF.

This chain links TRBV5-6 with TRBJ2-4; D not certain. Trimming pared 0 bases from V and 1 base from J, leaving 11 bases between. This CDR3 has 16 amino acids. The germline CDR1 and CDR2 sequences are SGHDT and YYEEEE. The CDR3 DNA reads as TGTGCCAGCAGCTTGGCCATCGGGTGGGCCAAAAACATTCAGTACTTC. Protein product: CASSLAIGWAKNIQYF.

In this sample, this clone turned up once. This sequence joins TRBV7-3 and TRBJ2-1; unclear D gene. The germline V gene encodes CDR1 SGHTA and CDR2 FQGTGA. V was clipped by 0 bases and J by 10 bases, with 13 bases between them. The CDR3 consists of 14 residues. CDR3 loop: CASSLTYRSAEQFF. In nucleotides, the CDR3 is TGTGCCAGCAGCTTAACCTATAGGAGCGCCGAGCAGTTCTTC.

The chain joins TRBV7-6 to TRBJ2-6, with a weak D call TRBD1 (5 bases). V dropped 5 bases and J dropped 0 bases, with 14 bases sitting between them. The V gene's germline CDR1 is SGHVS and CDR2 FNYEAQ. This CDR3 has 17 residues. CDR3 nucleotide sequence: TGTGCCAGCAGCCCCGGGCAGGGTAGCTCTGGGGCCAACGTCCTGACTTTC. This sequence encodes CASSPGQGSSGANVLTF.

The gene calls are TRBV5-6 and TRBJ2-7; 8 positions agree with TRBD2. This CDR3 has 15 amino acids. V was pared by 6 bases and J by 2 bases, with 10 bases of the junction left unmatched. The germline V gene encodes CDR1 SGHDT and CDR2 YYEEEE. As DNA, the CDR3 is TGTGCCAGCACCGGGGGGGGGCAGGGCCCCTACGAGCAGTACTTC. Translation gives CASTGGGQGPYEQYF.

This clone was counted once. The gene calls are TRBV2 and TRBJ1-1; TRBD1 might be the D (5 bases). Per germline, CDR1 SNHLY and CDR2 FYNNEI. Trimming stripped 6 bases from V and 1 base from J, with 12 bases between. The CDR3 loop spans 14 amino acids. CDR3 residues: CASSWDSENTEAFF. CDR3 in DNA: TGTGCCAGCAGCTGGGACTCAGAGAACACTGAAGCTTTCTTT.

The chain couples TRBV15 to TRBJ2-2, with TRBD1 matching over 7 bases. CDR3 size: 13 residues. J was trimmed by 7 bases and V by 8 bases; bases with no gene match: 7. From germline, CDR1 is LNHNV and CDR2 YYDKDF (reference sequence). As DNA, the CDR3 is TGTGCCACCGGGCAACAGGGGAGCGGGGAGCTGTTTTTT. As protein: CATGQQGSGELFF.

The rearrangement joins TRBV9 to TRBJ2-7; 10 bases match TRBD2. The CDR3 consists of 19 residues. Losses at the gene ends were 0 bases for V and 5 bases for J; bases not matched to a gene: 17. Per germline, CDR1 SGDLS and CDR2 YYNGEE. As DNA, the CDR3 is TGTGCCAGCAGCGTAGGGGCTAGCGGGGGCTTTGCCGGTTTGGACGAGCAGTACTTC. This encodes CASSVGASGGFAGLDEQYF. The full variable domain, with the rest looked up from reference TRBV9 and TRBJ2-7, is DSGVTQTPKHLITATGQRVTLRCSPRSGDLSVYWYQQSLDQGLQFLIQYYNGEERAKGNILERFSAQQFPDLHSELNLSSLELGDSALYFCASSVGASGGFAGLDEQYFGPGTRLTVT.

The chain couples TRBV4-2 to TRBJ2-4, with TRBD2 as a possible D gene (6 bases). Trimming removed 10 bases at V and 9 bases at J, with 19 bases between. This CDR3 spans 13 amino acids. The germline gives CDR1 LGHNA, CDR2 YNFKEQ. The CDR3 bases are TGTGCCACCGAGAGTGGGGGAGGTGGCATTCAGTACTTC. It codes for CATESGGGGIQYF.

This chain connects TRBV6-6 to TRBJ2-1; TRBD1 might be the D (6 bases). Trimming removed 6 bases from V and 0 bases from J, with 15 bases in between. Germline-derived CDR1 and CDR2 are MNHNY and SVGAGI (reference sequence). CDR3 length: 16 residues. CDR3 sequence reads: CASRPNQDSSYNEQFF. In DNA, the CDR3 is TGTGCCAGCAGGCCTAACCAGGACAGCTCCTACAATGAGCAGTTCTTC.

The chain links TRBV5-4 to TRBJ2-3; 8 bases agree with TRBD1. J gave up 3 bases and V 0 bases, and 3 bases lay outside the gene matches. The CDR3 is made up of 15 amino acids. Germline CDR1 is SGHNT and CDR2 is YYREEE (reference sequence). CDR3 region: CASSLEGQATDTQYF. The CDR3 nucleotides are TGTGCCAGCAGCTTGGAGGGACAGGCGACAGATACGCAGTATTTT.

The V call is TRBV28, the J call TRBJ2-7; D might be TRBD1 (6 bases). V gave up 2 bases and J gave up 6 bases, with 14 bases separating them. Germline CDR1 reads MDHEN; CDR2 reads SYDVKM. The CDR3 contains 14 residues. The DNA of the CDR3 is TGTGCCAGCAGTTTAAGGGAAAACAGGGCCGAGCAGTACTTC. Protein product: CASSLRENRAEQYF.

This clone was seen just once. The rearrangement links TRBV4-1 to TRBJ2-1; D remains unclear. The V end lost 1 base, the J end lost 2 bases, and 15 bases lay between the germline ends. The length of the CDR3 is 17 residues. The germline gives CDR1 MGHRA, CDR2 YSYEKL. CDR3 sequence reads: CASSQAGSTRAYNEQFF. DNA of the CDR3: TGCGCCAGCAGCCAAGCAGGTTCGACCAGAGCCTACAATGAGCAGTTCTTC.

The chain combines TRBV30 with TRBJ2-3, with 13 positions matching TRBD2. Unmatched junction bases numbered 9, after V lost 5 bases and J lost 1 base. Germline loops: CDR1 GTSNPN, CDR2 SVGIG (reference sequence). This CDR3 is built from 17 residues. The CDR3 DNA sequence: TGTGCCTGGTCGACTAGCGGGGGGCCGGGCGGCACAGATACGCAGTATTTT. The encoded protein is CAWSTSGGPGGTDTQYF.

Points on this clone: An end of the junction does not agree with germline; a read error may underlie this. This same CDR3 is encoded by further DNA sequences in the sample. The V gene is TRBV18, the J gene TRBJ1-2, with 7 bases lining up with TRBD1. The germline CDR1 and CDR2 sequences are KGHSH and LQKENI. This CDR3 is built from 17 residues. The CDR3 DNA is TGCGCCAGCTCACCAAATACAGGGGCCGGAGCTAACTATGGCTACACCTTC. The encoded protein is CASSPNTGAGANYGYTF.

This chain connects TRBV6-5 to TRBJ2-5; a weak D match, TRBD1 (6 bases). CDR1 and CDR2 (germline): MNHEY, SVGAGI. V lost 3 bases and J lost 0, with 14 bases in between. CDR3 length: 16 amino acids. CDR3 nucleotides: TGTGCCAGCAGTTATTCATACAGGGATTACCAAGAGACCCAGTACTTC. This codes for CASSYSYRDYQETQYF.

The chain has TRBV5-1 and TRBJ2-7; TRBD2 is a possible D gene (7 bases). The V gene lost 7 bases and the J gene lost 5 bases, with 19 bases spanning the gap. Germline CDR1 is SGHRS and CDR2 is YFSETQ. The CDR3 has 14 residues. The CDR3 DNA reads as TGCGCCAGCGGCGAGGGGGGGCGCATCAACGAGCAGTACTTC. Its protein product is CASGEGGRINEQYF.

The CDR3 is CASSYPSLGGAESFF. In DNA, the CDR3 is TGTGCCAGCAGTTATCCCTCTTTGGGTGGAGCTGAGTCGTTCTTC. This sequence joins TRBV6-2 or TRBV6-3 and TRBJ2-1; D gene unclear. The CDR3 has 15 residues. CDR1 and CDR2 from the germline V gene are MNHEY and SVGEGT. V lost 3 bases to trimming and J lost 15 bases, with 24 bases between them.

The chain carries TRBV6-6 and TRBJ2-7; 11 positions agree with TRBD2. The CDR3 runs to 17 residues. The junction had 9 bases not matched to a gene; V was cut back by 5 bases and J by 0 bases. Germline V gene data show CDR1 as MNHNY and CDR2 as SVGAGI (reference sequence). CDR3 loop: CASSPRKTSGASYEQYF. CDR3 nucleotide sequence: TGTGCCAGCAGTCCTAGAAAGACTAGCGGGGCCTCCTACGAGCAGTACTTC.

The chain employs TRBV2 and TRBJ2-3; 11 nucleotides agree with TRBD2. V lost 7 bases to trimming and J lost 4 bases; unmatched junction nucleotides: 10. Germline assignment: CDR1 SNHLY and CDR2 FYNNEI. The CDR3 loop spans 16 amino acids. DNA for the CDR3: TGTGCCAGCACCGAAGGACGTAGCGGGGGGGCAGATACGCAGTATTTT. Translation gives CASTEGRSGGADTQYF.